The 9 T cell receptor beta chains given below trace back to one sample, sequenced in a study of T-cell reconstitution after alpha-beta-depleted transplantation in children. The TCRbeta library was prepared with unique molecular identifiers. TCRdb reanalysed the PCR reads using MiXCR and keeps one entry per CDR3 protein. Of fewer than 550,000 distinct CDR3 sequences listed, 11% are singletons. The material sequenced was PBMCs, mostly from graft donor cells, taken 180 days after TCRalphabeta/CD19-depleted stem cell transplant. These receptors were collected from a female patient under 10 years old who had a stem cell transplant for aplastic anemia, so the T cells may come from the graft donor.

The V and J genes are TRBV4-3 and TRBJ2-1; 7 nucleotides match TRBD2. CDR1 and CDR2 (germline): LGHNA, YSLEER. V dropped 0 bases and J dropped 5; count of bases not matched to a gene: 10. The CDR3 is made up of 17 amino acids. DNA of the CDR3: TGCGCCAGCAGCCAAGACGGGTGGCTAGCGGTCAACAATGAGCAGTTCTTC. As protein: CASSQDGWLAVNNEQFF.

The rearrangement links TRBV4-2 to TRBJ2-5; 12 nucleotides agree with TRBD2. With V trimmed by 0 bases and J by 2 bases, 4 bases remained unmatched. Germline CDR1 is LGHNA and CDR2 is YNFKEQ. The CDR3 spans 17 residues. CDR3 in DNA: TGTGCCAGCAGCCAAGATGGGACTAGCGGGCCACAAGAGACCCAGTACTTC. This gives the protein CASSQDGTSGPQETQYF.

The CDR3 protein is CASSRRDGIEQFF. CDR3 DNA sequence: TGCGCCAGCAGCCGGCGGGACGGGATTGAGCAGTTCTTC. The chain employs TRBV4-3 and TRBJ2-1; the D gene is possibly TRBD2 (6 bases). The CDR3 loop spans 13 amino acids. Germline CDR1 reads LGHNA; CDR2 reads YSLEER. Trimming pared 4 bases from V and 9 bases from J, leaving 13 bases between.

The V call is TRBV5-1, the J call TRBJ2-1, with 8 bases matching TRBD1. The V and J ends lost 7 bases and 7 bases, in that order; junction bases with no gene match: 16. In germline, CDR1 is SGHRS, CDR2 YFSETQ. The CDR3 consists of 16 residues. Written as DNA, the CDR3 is TGCGCCAGCTACCGCTGGACAGGGCATCAATTGAATGAGCAGTTCTTC. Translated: CASYRWTGHQLNEQFF.

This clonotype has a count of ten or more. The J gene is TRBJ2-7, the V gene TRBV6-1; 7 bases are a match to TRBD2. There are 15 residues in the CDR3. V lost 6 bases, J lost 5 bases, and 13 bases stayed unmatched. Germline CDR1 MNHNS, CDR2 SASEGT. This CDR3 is CASSRWRENGNEQYV. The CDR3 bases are TGTGCCAGCAGCCGTTGGCGGGAGAATGGCAACGAGCAGTACGTC.

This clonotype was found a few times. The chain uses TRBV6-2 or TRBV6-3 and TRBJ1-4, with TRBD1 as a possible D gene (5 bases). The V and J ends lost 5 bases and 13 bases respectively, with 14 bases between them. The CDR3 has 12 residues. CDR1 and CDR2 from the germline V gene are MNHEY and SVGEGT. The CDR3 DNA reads TGTGCCAGCAGTCCCTGGGGCATGATACTGTTTTTT. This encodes CASSPWGMILFF.

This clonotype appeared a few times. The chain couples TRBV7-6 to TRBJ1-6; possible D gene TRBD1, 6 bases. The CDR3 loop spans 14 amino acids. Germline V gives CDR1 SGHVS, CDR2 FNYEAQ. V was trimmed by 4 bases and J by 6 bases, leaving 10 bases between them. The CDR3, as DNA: TGTGCCAGCAGCTCGGACAGATCTAATTCACCCCTCCACTTT. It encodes CASSSDRSNSPLHF.

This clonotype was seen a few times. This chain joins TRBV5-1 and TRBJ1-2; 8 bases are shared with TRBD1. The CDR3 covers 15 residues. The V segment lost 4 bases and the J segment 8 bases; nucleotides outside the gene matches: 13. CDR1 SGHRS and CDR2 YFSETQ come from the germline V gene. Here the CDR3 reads CASSPIDRGPAGYTF. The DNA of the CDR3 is TGCGCCAGCAGCCCCATTGACAGGGGCCCGGCCGGCTACACCTTC.

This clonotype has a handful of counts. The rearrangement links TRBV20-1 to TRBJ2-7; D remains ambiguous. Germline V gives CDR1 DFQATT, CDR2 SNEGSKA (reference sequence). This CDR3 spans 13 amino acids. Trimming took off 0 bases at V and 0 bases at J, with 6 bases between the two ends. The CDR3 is CSAREISSYEQYF. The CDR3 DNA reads TGCAGTGCTAGAGAGATTAGCTCCTACGAGCAGTACTTC.